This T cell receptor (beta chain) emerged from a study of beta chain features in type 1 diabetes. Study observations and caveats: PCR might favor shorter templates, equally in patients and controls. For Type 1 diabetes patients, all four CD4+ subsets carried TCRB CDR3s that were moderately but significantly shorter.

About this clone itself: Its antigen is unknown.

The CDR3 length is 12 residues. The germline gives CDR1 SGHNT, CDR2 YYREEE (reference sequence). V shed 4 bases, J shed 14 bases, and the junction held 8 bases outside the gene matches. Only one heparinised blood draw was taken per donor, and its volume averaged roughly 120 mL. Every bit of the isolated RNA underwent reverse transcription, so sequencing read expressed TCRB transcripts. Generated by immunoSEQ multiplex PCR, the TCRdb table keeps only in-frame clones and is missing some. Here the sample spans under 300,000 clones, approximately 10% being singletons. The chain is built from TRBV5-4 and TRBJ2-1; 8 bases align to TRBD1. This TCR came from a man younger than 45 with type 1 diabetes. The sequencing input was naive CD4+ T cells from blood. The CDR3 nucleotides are TGTGCCAGCAGCCGCCAGGGGGCCAGAGAGTTCTTC. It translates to CASSRQGAREFF.